One and the same sample provided the 6 T cell receptor beta chains below, sequenced in a study of cytomegalovirus exposure and HLA in healthy donors (dated by TCRdb to about 2017). The library was built by means of the immunoSEQ multiplex PCR assay. A mixture of 60 forward primers for TCR Vbeta segments and 13 reverse primers for TCR Jbeta segments was used in the multiplex PCR. TCRdb took this table from immuneACCESS and kept in-frame rearrangements with V and J called. Such tables lack part of the clones; where checked against another copy, unresolved V genes explain under half of the gap, and the rest is unexplained. This sample gives around 140,000 clones in total; over 70% of them show up just once. The ten largest clones take up roughly 1.5% of the sample. Sequenced material: PBMCs. The receptor set was obtained from a woman aged 18-35 years in good health and CMV-seronegative.

This chain connects TRBV20-1 to TRBJ1-1; D uncertain. This CDR3 is 10 amino acids long. V shed 2 bases and J shed 7 bases, with 5 bases lying between them. CDR1 and CDR2 from the germline V gene are DFQATT and SNEGSKA (reference sequence). CDR3 sequence (DNA): TGCAGTGCTAGATCTTTTGAAGCTTTCTTT. It yields the protein CSARSFEAFF.

V and J are TRBV5-6 and TRBJ1-2; 8 nucleotides match TRBD1. Germline CDR1 SGHDT, CDR2 YYEEEE. The CDR3 has 16 residues. The V gene end was trimmed by 3 bases and the J gene end by 1 base; junction bases not matched to a gene: 8. The CDR3 DNA follows: TGTGCCAGCAGCTACGGGACAGGAGGATTTAACTATGGCTACACCTTC. This gives the protein CASSYGTGGFNYGYTF.

CDR3 sequence reads: CASSPTSGDSYEQYF. As DNA, the CDR3 is TGCGCCAGCAGCCCCACTTCCGGGGACTCCTACGAGCAGTACTTC. The V and J genes are TRBV4-1 and TRBJ2-5, with D perhaps TRBD2 (5 bases). The tail of the sequence fits TRBJ2-7 better, so the J call may be wrong. The CDR3 totals 15 residues. Germline CDR1 MGHRA, CDR2 YSYEKL.

The chain couples TRBV4-2 to TRBJ1-4; D remains unclear. The CDR3 sequence is 18 residues long. In germline, CDR1 is LGHNA, CDR2 YNFKEQ. The ends were cut back, 0 bases at V and 5 bases at J, with 19 bases in the middle. CDR3 loop: CASSQDMVGSRLNEKLFF. CDR3 DNA: TGTGCCAGCAGCCAAGATATGGTGGGCAGTCGATTAAATGAAAAACTGTTTTTT.

The rearrangement uses TRBV7-2 and TRBJ2-7; 7 nucleotides match TRBD1. V shed 1 base and J 0 bases; nucleotides not matched to a gene: 3. CDR3 length: 15 residues. Germline CDR1 is SGHTA and CDR2 is FQGNSA. The CDR3 nucleotides are TGTGCCAGCAGCTTAGATGGGGACAGCTCCTACGAGCAGTACTTC. The encoded protein is CASSLDGDSSYEQYF.

The chain couples TRBV29-1 to TRBJ2-5; 10 nucleotides agree with TRBD1. CDR3 length: 12 amino acids. Germline loops: CDR1 SQVTM, CDR2 ANQGSEA. V lost 4 bases, J lost 4 bases, and 0 bases stayed unmatched. The chain's CDR3 is CSVGQGAETQYF. In nucleotides, the CDR3 is TGCAGCGTTGGACAGGGGGCAGAGACCCAGTACTTC.